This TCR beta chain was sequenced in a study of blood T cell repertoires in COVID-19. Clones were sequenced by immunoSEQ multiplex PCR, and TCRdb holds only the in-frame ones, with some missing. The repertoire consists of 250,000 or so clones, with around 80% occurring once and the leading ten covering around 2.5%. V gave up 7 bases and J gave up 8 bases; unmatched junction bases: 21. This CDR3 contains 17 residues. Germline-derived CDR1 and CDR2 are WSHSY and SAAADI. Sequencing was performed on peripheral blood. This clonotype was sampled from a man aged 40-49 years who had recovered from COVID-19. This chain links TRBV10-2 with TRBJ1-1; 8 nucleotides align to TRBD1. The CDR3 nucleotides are TGCGCCAGCAACCGACAGGGGATAGCGTCCCGCAACGACGAAGCTTTCTTT. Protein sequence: CASNRQGIASRNDEAFF.